Listed here are 25 T cell receptor beta chains from one sample, sequenced in a study of T cell changes during pregnancy in multiple sclerosis. The method was immunoSEQ multiplex PCR; TCRdb's version includes in-frame clones alone and lacks a portion of them. The sample lists fewer than 110,000 clones, about nine tenths occurring once. The input for sequencing was peripheral blood, taken in the second trimester of pregnancy. Receptors originate from a female donor with multiple sclerosis, enrolled in a pregnancy study.

The V gene is TRBV7-2, the J gene TRBJ1-1, with D maybe TRBD1 (5 bases). Germline CDR1 and CDR2: SGHTA and FQGNSA. The germline V and J ends were trimmed by 6 bases and 0 bases, with 11 bases remaining between them. The CDR3 loop spans 14 amino acids. The CDR3 nucleotides read TGTGCCAGCAGGCCCGGGGGGGTGAACACTGAAGCTTTCTTT. It is translated as CASRPGGVNTEAFF.

This chain uses TRBV25-1 with TRBJ2-7; 9 bases are shared with TRBD2. This CDR3 comprises 15 residues. CDR1 MGHDK and CDR2 SYGVNS come from the germline V gene. J gave up 6 bases and V 1 base, and 7 bases lay outside the gene matches. CDR3 residues: CASSELREGVGEQYF. CDR3 in DNA: TGTGCCAGCAGTGAATTGCGGGAGGGAGTGGGCGAGCAGTACTTC.

CDR3 region: CATSRYAGEQYF. DNA of the CDR3: TGTGCCACCAGCAGGTACGCCGGCGAGCAGTACTTC. The V call is TRBV15, the J call TRBJ2-7; no clear D gene. Trimming took off 3 bases at V and 6 bases at J, with 9 bases between the two ends. The length of the CDR3 is 12 residues. Looked up from germline, CDR1 is LNHNV and CDR2 is YYDKDF (reference sequence).

DNA of the CDR3: TGCGCCAGCAGCTTGGAGGACAGGGTAGAGTTCTTC. This gives the protein CASSLEDRVEFF. The chain recombines TRBV5-1 with TRBJ2-1; TRBD1 matches at 8 bases. Germline assignment: CDR1 SGHRS and CDR2 YFSETQ. V lost 0 bases, J lost 14 bases, and 4 bases stayed unmatched. The CDR3 loop spans 12 amino acids.

V usage is TRBV7-2 and J usage is TRBJ2-1; 10 bases align to TRBD1. Germline trimming cut 2 bases from V and 7 bases from J; bases unmatched to any gene: 5. The germline gives CDR1 SGHTA, CDR2 FQGNSA. The CDR3 is 15 amino acids. The CDR3 region is CASSLRTGGWNEQFF. In nucleotides, the CDR3 is TGTGCCAGCAGCTTAAGGACAGGGGGATGGAATGAGCAGTTCTTC.

The rearrangement uses TRBV6-5 and TRBJ2-3; the match to TRBD2 covers 14 bases. The CDR3 is 15 residues long. Germline V gives CDR1 MNHEY, CDR2 SVGAGI. V shed 8 bases and J 4 bases; nucleotides not matched to a gene: 5. The CDR3 nucleotides read TGTGCCAGCCGGGGACTAGCGGGAGTTTCAGATACGCAGTATTTT. Its protein product is CASRGLAGVSDTQYF.

V is TRBV28 and J is TRBJ2-3; D may be TRBD2 (6 bases). Germline lookup yields CDR1 MDHEN and CDR2 SYDVKM. CDR3 length equals 16 residues. V dropped 3 bases and J dropped 1 base, with 14 bases sitting between them. The CDR3: CASSLAGRGGTDTQYF. The CDR3 nucleotides read TGTGCCAGCAGTTTGGCGGGGCGCGGAGGCACAGATACGCAGTATTTT.

The gene calls are TRBV9 and TRBJ1-4, with no clear D. V was trimmed by 3 bases and J by 3 bases, leaving 9 bases between them. Germline-derived CDR1 and CDR2 are SGDLS and YYNGEE. CDR3 size: 14 residues. The CDR3 loop reads CASSASGANEKLFF. The CDR3 DNA reads TGTGCCAGCAGCGCCTCAGGTGCTAATGAAAAACTGTTTTTT. The variable domain in full, completed from reference TRBV9 and TRBJ1-4, reads DSGVTQTPKHLITATGQRVTLRCSPRSGDLSVYWYQQSLDQGLQFLIQYYNGEERAKGNILERFSAQQFPDLHSELNLSSLELGDSALYFCASSASGANEKLFFGSGTQLSVL.

The chain employs TRBV11-2 and TRBJ1-2; no firm D call. The CDR3 contains 12 residues. V lost 5 bases, J lost 4 bases, and 8 bases lay in between. Germline V gene data show CDR1 as SGHAT and CDR2 as FQNNGV. DNA for the CDR3: TGTGCCAGCAGCCAAACGAGCTATGGCTACACCTTC. Translated, it gives CASSQTSYGYTF. The whole variable domain, filled in from reference TRBV11-2 and TRBJ1-2, reads EAGVAQSPRYKIIEKRQSVAFWCNPISGHATLYWYQQILGQGPKLLIQFQNNGVVDDSQLPKDRFSAERLKGVDSTLKIQPAKLEDSAVYLCASSQTSYGYTFGSGTRLTVV.

The chain couples TRBV18 to TRBJ2-1; 7 bases are shared with TRBD2. The junction had 11 bases not matched to a gene; V was cut back by 6 bases and J by 0 bases. Germline CDR1 reads KGHSH; CDR2 reads LQKENI. This CDR3 has 17 amino acids. CDR3 sequence: CASSQTPRGSSYNEQFF. In nucleotides, the CDR3 is TGTGCCAGCTCCCAAACCCCGCGGGGGAGCTCCTACAATGAGCAGTTCTTC.

The V call is TRBV18, the J call TRBJ2-7; D may be TRBD1 (6 bases). Germline V lookup: CDR1 KGHSH, CDR2 LQKENI. CDR3 length: 13 residues. The V and J ends lost 6 bases and 2 bases respectively, with 11 bases between them. The CDR3 DNA reads TGTGCCAGCTCGCCTGGGGGCCCCTACGAGCAGTACTTC. Amino acid sequence: CASSPGGPYEQYF.

The chain is built from TRBV4-2 and TRBJ2-2, with 11 bases fitting TRBD2. V shed 4 bases, J shed 1 base, and the junction held 2 bases outside the gene matches. This CDR3 region has 16 residues. Germline CDR1 is LGHNA and CDR2 is YNFKEQ. In nucleotides, the CDR3 is TGTGCCAGCAGCCCGGGGACTAGCGGGAACACCGGGGAGCTGTTTTTT. Translating it yields CASSPGTSGNTGELFF.

The genes are TRBV6-5 and TRBJ1-1; weak D call: TRBD1 (6 bases). Trimming left V 4 bases short and J 0 bases short, with 15 bases between. This CDR3 comprises 16 residues. Germline loops: CDR1 MNHEY, CDR2 SVGAGI. The CDR3 nucleotides are TGTGCCAGCAGTTTTGGGCAGGGGCTATTGAACACTGAAGCTTTCTTT. This encodes CASSFGQGLLNTEAFF.

As for this clone: In the same sample, other DNA sequences code for this CDR3. J is TRBJ2-1 and V is TRBV5-1; TRBD2 aligns across 14 bases. Looked up from germline, CDR1 is SGHRS and CDR2 is YFSETQ. V was clipped by 4 bases and J by 6 bases; unmatched bases: 3. This CDR3 has 15 amino acids. The CDR3 nucleotides read TGCGCCAGCAGCCTAGGGACTAGCGGGAGCAATGAGCAGTTCTTC. Translating gives CASSLGTSGSNEQFF. The full variable domain, with the rest looked up from reference TRBV5-1 and TRBJ2-1, is KAGVTQTPRYLIKTRGQQVTLSCSPISGHRSVSWYQQTPGQGLQFLFEYFSETQRNKGNFPGRFSGRQFSNSRSEMNVSTLELGDSALYLCASSLGTSGSNEQFFGPGTRLTVL.

This chain links TRBV21-1 with TRBJ2-7; TRBD1 reflects the table's D call only, with no check against the DNA. TRBV21-1 is an annotated pseudogene. The CDR3 extends over 14 amino acids. The CDR3 DNA is TGTGCCAGCAGCGAAGGCAGATTGACCTACGAGCAGTACTTC. As protein: CASSEGRLTYEQYF.

The genes are TRBV5-1 and TRBJ1-2; D gene unclear. The CDR3 extends over 16 amino acids. V was trimmed by 0 bases and J by 4 bases, leaving 16 bases between them. In germline, CDR1 is SGHRS, CDR2 YFSETQ. The DNA of the CDR3 is TGCGCCAGCAGCTTGGGTTCCCCGTCGCGGGTCTATGGCTACACCTTC. Its protein is CASSLGSPSRVYGYTF.

V usage is TRBV29-1 and J usage is TRBJ1-1; perhaps TRBD1 as D (5 bases). The CDR3 extends over 16 amino acids. V lost 1 base to trimming and J lost 4 bases, with 19 bases between them. Germline lookup yields CDR1 SQVTM and CDR2 ANQGSEA. CDR3 protein: CSVEGFRGGDGTEAFF. The CDR3 coding sequence is TGCAGCGTTGAAGGCTTTCGGGGAGGGGATGGCACTGAAGCTTTCTTT.

The CDR3 region is CASSLDRGQDQPQHF. As DNA, the CDR3 is TGTGCCAGCAGTTTGGACAGGGGGCAGGATCAGCCCCAGCATTTT. This sequence joins TRBV6-5 and TRBJ1-5, with 11 bases aligning to TRBD1. J was trimmed by 5 bases and V by 4 bases; bases with no gene match: 4. Per germline, CDR1 MNHEY and CDR2 SVGAGI. This CDR3 comprises 15 residues.

In this sample, this clone turned up once. V usage is TRBV25-1 and J usage is TRBJ1-3; D is possibly TRBD1 (6 bases). CDR3 length equals 16 residues. In germline, CDR1 is MGHDK, CDR2 SYGVNS. V was pared by 4 bases and J by 3 bases, with 16 bases between. The CDR3, as DNA: TGTGCCAGCAGTGTCGGGACATCGTTCGGTGGAAACACCATATATTTT. Amino acids: CASSVGTSFGGNTIYF.

A word on this clone: Other nucleotide sequences from this sample produce the same CDR3. CDR3 sequence reads: CAISESGQGNQPQHF. The DNA of the CDR3 is TGTGCCATCAGTGAGTCGGGACAGGGCAATCAGCCCCAGCATTTT. The chain couples TRBV10-3 to TRBJ1-5; 8 bases fit TRBD1. The junction had 0 bases not matched to a gene; V was cut back by 0 bases and J by 2 bases. Germline V gene lookup returns CDR1 ENHRY and CDR2 SYGVKD. This CDR3 is built from 15 residues.

This chain connects TRBV7-6 to TRBJ2-5; TRBD1 is a possible D gene (5 bases). The CDR3 is made up of 16 amino acids. The germline V and J ends were trimmed by 2 bases and 2 bases, with 15 bases remaining between them. Germline CDR1 and CDR2: SGHVS and FNYEAQ. DNA of the CDR3: TGTGCCAGCAGCTTAAAGCGTAGGGGTGGGCAAGAGACCCAGTACTTC. Residues: CASSLKRRGGQETQYF.

The V call is TRBV28, the J call TRBJ1-5; a possible D gene is TRBD1 (5 bases). The CDR3 loop spans 17 amino acids. The germline CDR1 and CDR2 sequences are MDHEN and SYDVKM. V shed 8 bases and J shed 0 bases, with 20 bases lying between them. CDR3 sequence (DNA): TGTGCCAGCCGCGGACAATTCAATGAGTATAGCAATCAGCCCCAGCATTTT. Translation gives CASRGQFNEYSNQPQHF.

The V call is TRBV7-9, the J call TRBJ1-1; D perhaps matches TRBD1 (5 bases). Germline V gene lookup returns CDR1 SEHNR and CDR2 FQNEAQ (reference sequence). Trimming removed 1 base at V and 0 bases at J, with 6 bases between. This CDR3 comprises 14 residues. The CDR3 here is CASSLVGVNTEAFF. The CDR3 bases are TGTGCCAGCAGCTTAGTAGGGGTGAACACTGAAGCTTTCTTT.

Note on this clone: At one end, the junction sequence differs from germline, possibly due to a read error. The chain couples TRBV2 to TRBJ2-7; 8 bases map to TRBD2. This CDR3 spans 11 amino acids. The germline CDR1 and CDR2 sequences are SNHLY and FYNNEI. The CDR3 sequence is CASSRAGAMDF. As DNA, the CDR3 is TGTGCCAGCAGTCGAGCGGGAGCCATGGACTTC.

CDR3 sequence: CASSPRTGPTTGELFF. Written as DNA, the CDR3 is TGCGCCAGCAGCCCTCGGACAGGTCCCACCACCGGGGAGCTGTTTTTT. The J gene is TRBJ2-2, the V gene TRBV5-1, with TRBD1 matching 7 bases. The germline gives CDR1 SGHRS, CDR2 YFSETQ. This CDR3 contains 16 residues. After removal of 4 bases from V and 4 bases from J, the junction contained 10 bases not matched to a gene. The full variable domain, with the rest looked up from reference TRBV5-1 and TRBJ2-2, is KAGVTQTPRYLIKTRGQQVTLSCSPISGHRSVSWYQQTPGQGLQFLFEYFSETQRNKGNFPGRFSGRQFSNSRSEMNVSTLELGDSALYLCASSPRTGPTTGELFFGEGSRLTVL.